Below, 2 T cell receptor beta chains from the same sample are listed, as sequenced in a study of T-cell reconstitution after alpha-beta-depleted transplantation in children (dated by TCRdb to between 2015 and 2016). The library was prepared using PCR. Sequenced using an Illumina HiSeq 2500. TCR libraries were prepared with molecular barcoding, using unique molecular identifiers to normalize TCRbeta repertoire quantification. The public reads were quality trimmed at Q25 with fastp and then assembled into clones with MiXCR by TCRdb, keeping productive beta chains. Rows are unified per CDR3 protein, each entry keeping the most common DNA and genes. The sample table contains hundreds of thousands of distinct CDR3 sequences; only one count was recorded for roughly a tenth of them. Clones ranked in the top ten supply roughly 4% of the sample. This sample comprised PBMCs from the stem cell graft donor, obtained from the stem cell graft. These receptors were collected from a human donor who donated a stem cell graft to a child with acute myeloid leukemia.

The rearrangement uses TRBV15 and TRBJ2-4; D could derive from TRBD1 or TRBD2 (5 bases each). V was shortened by 0 bases and J by 1 base, with 19 bases between the two germline ends. The CDR3 length is 19 residues. Germline V gene data show CDR1 as LNHNV and CDR2 as YYDKDF (reference sequence). This chain's CDR3 is CATSRDRGDPKRAKNIQYF. CDR3 coding DNA: TGTGCCACCAGCAGAGATAGAGGGGACCCAAAACGGGCCAAAAACATTCAGTACTTC. Combining the CDR3 with reference TRBV15 and TRBJ2-4 gives the whole variable domain DAMVIQNPRYQVTQFGKPVTLSCSQTLNHNVMYWYQQKSSQAPKLLFHYYDKDFNNEADTPDNFQSRRPNTSFCFLDIRSPGLGDTAMYLCATSRDRGDPKRAKNIQYFGAGTRLSVL.

There are a few counts of this clonotype. CDR3 in amino acids: CASTRDRPGGANVLTF. The CDR3 nucleotides are TGTGCCAGCACGCGGGATCGGCCAGGGGGGGCCAACGTCCTGACTTTC. The chain has TRBV25-1 and TRBJ2-6; TRBD2 might be the D (6 bases). Germline V gene lookup returns CDR1 MGHDK and CDR2 SYGVNS. The CDR3 runs 16 residues. V lost 7 bases and J lost 4, with 17 bases in between.